The sequence of this T cell receptor (beta chain) was determined in a study of hypomethylating agent response in myelodysplastic syndrome. Survey resolution used two replicates of about 200 ng, totaling approximately 400 ng DNA. Measured with immunoSEQ multiplex PCR; TCRdb has only the in-frame clones, and not every one. The sample contains some 9,600 clones, about 83% of which appear only once. A remark on this clone: Its target is unknown.

V shed 0 bases, J shed 6 bases, and the junction held 4 bases outside the gene matches. The germline V gene encodes CDR1 SGHAT and CDR2 FQNNGV. There are 16 residues in the CDR3. Broader study findings: Possible novel MDS antigen recognition by shared GLIPH2 clusters needs experimental validation. Healthy controls were not age-matched to MDS patients, possibly affecting comparisons.

The origin of this receptor is a human donor with myelodysplastic syndrome. Sequencing used bone marrow, obtained before or after starting hypomethylating agent treatment for myelodysplastic syndrome (not recorded which). The genes are TRBV11-2 and TRBJ2-7; 14 bases align to TRBD2. For the CDR3, the DNA is TGTGCCAGCAGCTTAGATCCGGGACTAGCGGGAGCCGAGCAGTACTTC. Its protein product is CASSLDPGLAGAEQYF.